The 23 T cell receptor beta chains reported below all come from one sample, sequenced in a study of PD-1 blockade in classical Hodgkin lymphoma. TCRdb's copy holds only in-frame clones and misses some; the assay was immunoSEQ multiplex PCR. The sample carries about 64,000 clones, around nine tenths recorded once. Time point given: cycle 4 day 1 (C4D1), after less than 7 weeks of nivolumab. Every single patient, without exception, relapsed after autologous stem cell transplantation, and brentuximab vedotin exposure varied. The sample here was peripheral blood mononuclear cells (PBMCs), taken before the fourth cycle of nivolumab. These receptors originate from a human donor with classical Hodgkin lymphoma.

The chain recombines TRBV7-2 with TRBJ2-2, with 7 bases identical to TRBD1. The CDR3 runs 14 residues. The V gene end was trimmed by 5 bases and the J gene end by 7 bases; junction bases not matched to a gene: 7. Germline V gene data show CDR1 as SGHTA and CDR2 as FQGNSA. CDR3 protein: CASSPMTGYGELFF. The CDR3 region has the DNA TGTGCCAGCAGCCCTATGACAGGGTACGGGGAGCTGTTTTTT.

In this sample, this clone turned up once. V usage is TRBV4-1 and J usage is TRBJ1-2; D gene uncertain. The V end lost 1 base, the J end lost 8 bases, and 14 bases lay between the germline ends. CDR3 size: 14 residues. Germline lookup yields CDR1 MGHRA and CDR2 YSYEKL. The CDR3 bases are TGCGCCAGCAGCCAAGCCCTGTGGGGAAACGGCTACACCTTC. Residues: CASSQALWGNGYTF.

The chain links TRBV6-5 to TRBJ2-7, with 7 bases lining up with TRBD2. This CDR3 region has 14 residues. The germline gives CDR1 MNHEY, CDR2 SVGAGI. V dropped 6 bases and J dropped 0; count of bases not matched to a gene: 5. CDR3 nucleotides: TGTGCCAGCAGGCCCCGGGACTACTCCTACGAGCAGTACTTC. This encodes CASRPRDYSYEQYF.

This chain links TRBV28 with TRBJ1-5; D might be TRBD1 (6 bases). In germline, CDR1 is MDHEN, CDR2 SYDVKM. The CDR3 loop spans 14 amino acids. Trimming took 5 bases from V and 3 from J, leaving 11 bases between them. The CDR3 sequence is CASSADRLNQPQHF. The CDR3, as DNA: TGTGCCAGCAGTGCGGACAGACTCAATCAGCCCCAGCATTTT.

The CDR3 DNA is TGTGCCAGCAGAGGGGGAATCACTGAAGCTTTCTTT. Its protein product is CASRGGITEAFF. This sequence joins TRBV28 and TRBJ1-1; TRBD1 is a possible D gene (6 bases). Trimming shortened V by 6 bases and J by 4 bases, and 9 bases separated the two germline ends. The CDR3 has 12 amino acids. Germline assignment: CDR1 MDHEN and CDR2 SYDVKM.

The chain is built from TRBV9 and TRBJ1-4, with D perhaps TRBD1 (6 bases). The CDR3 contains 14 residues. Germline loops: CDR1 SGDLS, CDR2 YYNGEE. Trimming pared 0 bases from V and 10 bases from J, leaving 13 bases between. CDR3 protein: CASSVGDTYGKLFF. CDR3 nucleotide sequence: TGTGCCAGCAGCGTAGGGGACACTTACGGAAAACTGTTTTTT.

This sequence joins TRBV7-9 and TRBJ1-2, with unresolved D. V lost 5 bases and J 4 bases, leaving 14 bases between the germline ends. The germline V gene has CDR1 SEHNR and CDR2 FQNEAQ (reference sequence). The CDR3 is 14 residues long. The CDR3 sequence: CASSAPGLGYGYTF. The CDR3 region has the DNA TGTGCCAGCAGCGCCCCCGGGCTTGGCTATGGCTACACCTTC.

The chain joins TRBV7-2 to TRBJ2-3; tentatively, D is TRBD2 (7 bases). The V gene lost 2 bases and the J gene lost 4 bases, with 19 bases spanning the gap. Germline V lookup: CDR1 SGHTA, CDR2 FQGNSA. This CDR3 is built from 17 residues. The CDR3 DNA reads TGTGCCAGCAGCTTAAGACGGGGGCGGGGGCACGCAGATACGCAGTATTTT. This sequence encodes CASSLRRGRGHADTQYF. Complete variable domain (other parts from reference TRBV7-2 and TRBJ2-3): GAGVSQSPSNKVTEKGKDVELRCDPISGHTALYWYRQSLGQGLEFLIYFQGNSAPDKSGLPSDRFSAERTGGSVSTLTIQRTQQEDSAVYLCASSLRRGRGHADTQYFGPGTRLTVL.

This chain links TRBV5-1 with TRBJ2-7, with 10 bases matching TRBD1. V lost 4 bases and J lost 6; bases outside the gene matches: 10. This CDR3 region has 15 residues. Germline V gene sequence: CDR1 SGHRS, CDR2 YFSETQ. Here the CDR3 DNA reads TGCGCCAGCAGCCCCCGGGACAGGGGTCGAGGCGAGCAGTACTTC. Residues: CASSPRDRGRGEQYF. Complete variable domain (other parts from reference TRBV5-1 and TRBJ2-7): KAGVTQTPRYLIKTRGQQVTLSCSPISGHRSVSWYQQTPGQGLQFLFEYFSETQRNKGNFPGRFSGRQFSNSRSEMNVSTLELGDSALYLCASSPRDRGRGEQYFGPGTRLTVT.

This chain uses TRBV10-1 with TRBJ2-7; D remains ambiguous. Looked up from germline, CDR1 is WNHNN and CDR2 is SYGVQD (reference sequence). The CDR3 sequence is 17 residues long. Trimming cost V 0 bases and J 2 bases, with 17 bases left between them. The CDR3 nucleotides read TGCGCCAGCAGTGAGTCCTGGACCCTGTCTCAACCCTACGAGCAGTACTTC. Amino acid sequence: CASSESWTLSQPYEQYF.

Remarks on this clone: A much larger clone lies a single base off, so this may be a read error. This CDR3 is CASSESPSGNYDEQFF. CDR3 in DNA: TGCGCCAGCAGTGAGTCACCCAGCGGGAATTACGATGAGCAGTTCTTC. This rearrangement joins TRBV10-2 to TRBJ2-1; 7 bases line up with TRBD2. The V segment lost 0 bases and the J segment 8 bases; nucleotides outside the gene matches: 10. Germline CDR1 is WSHSY and CDR2 is SAAADI. The CDR3 length is 16 residues.

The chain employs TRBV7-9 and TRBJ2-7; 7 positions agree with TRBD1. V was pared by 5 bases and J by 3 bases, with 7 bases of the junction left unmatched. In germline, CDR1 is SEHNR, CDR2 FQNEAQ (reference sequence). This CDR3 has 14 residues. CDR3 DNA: TGTGCCAGCAGCCCGGGACAGCTAATCTACGAGCAGTACTTC. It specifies CASSPGQLIYEQYF.

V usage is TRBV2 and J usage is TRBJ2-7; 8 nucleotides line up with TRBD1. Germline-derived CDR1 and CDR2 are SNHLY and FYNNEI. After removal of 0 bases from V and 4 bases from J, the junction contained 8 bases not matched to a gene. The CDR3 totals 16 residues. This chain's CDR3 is CASSEAGGRDRYEQYF. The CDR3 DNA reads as TGTGCCAGCAGTGAAGCGGGGGGCAGGGACAGGTACGAGCAGTACTTC.

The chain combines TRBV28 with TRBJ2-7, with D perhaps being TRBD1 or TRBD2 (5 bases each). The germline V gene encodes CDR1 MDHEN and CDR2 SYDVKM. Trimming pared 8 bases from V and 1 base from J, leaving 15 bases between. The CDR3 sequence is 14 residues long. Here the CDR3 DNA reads TGTGCCAGCCTCACAGCCGGGGCGTCCTACGAGCAGTACTTC. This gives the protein CASLTAGASYEQYF.

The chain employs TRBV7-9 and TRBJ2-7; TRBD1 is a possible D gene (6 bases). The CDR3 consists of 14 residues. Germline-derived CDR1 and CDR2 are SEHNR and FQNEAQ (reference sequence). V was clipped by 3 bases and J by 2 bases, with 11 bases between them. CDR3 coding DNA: TGTGCCAGCAGCTTGGACAGCCGACCCTACGAGCAGTACTTC. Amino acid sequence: CASSLDSRPYEQYF.

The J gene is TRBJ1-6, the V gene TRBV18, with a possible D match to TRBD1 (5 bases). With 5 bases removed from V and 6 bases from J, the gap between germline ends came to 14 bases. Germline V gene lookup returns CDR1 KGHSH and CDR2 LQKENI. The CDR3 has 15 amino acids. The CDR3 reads CASSGFQGFNSPLHF. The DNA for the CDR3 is TGTGCCAGCTCAGGTTTCCAGGGCTTTAATTCACCCCTCCACTTT.

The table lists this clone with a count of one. CDR3 sequence: CASSKDQGLGTQYF. As DNA, the CDR3 is TGTGCCAGCAGTAAGGACCAGGGATTGGGGACCCAGTACTTC. The chain employs TRBV11-1 and TRBJ2-5, with TRBD1 as a possible D gene (5 bases). V lost 6 bases and J 7 bases, leaving 18 bases between the germline ends. Looked up from germline, CDR1 is SGHAT and CDR2 is FQDESV (reference sequence). CDR3 length: 14 residues. The variable domain in full, completed from reference TRBV11-1 and TRBJ2-5, reads EAEVAQSPRYKITEKSQAVAFWCDPISGHATLYWYRQILGQGPELLVQFQDESVVDDSQLPKDRFSAERLKGVDSTLKIQPAELGDSAMYLCASSKDQGLGTQYFGPGTRLLVL.

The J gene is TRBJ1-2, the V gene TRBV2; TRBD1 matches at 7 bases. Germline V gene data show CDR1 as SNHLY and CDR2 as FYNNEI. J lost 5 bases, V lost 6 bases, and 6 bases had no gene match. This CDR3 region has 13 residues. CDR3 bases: TGTGCCAGCAGCCAACAGGGGTTATATGGCTACACCTTC. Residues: CASSQQGLYGYTF.

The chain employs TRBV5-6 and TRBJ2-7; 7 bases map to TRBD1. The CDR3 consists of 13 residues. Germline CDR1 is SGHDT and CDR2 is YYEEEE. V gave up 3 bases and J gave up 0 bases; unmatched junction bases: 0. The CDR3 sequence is CASSWTGSYEQYF. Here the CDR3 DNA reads TGTGCCAGCAGCTGGACAGGCTCCTACGAGCAGTACTTC.

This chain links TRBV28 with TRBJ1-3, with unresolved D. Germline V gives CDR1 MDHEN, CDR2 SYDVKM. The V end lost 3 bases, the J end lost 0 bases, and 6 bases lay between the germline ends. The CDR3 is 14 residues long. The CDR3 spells CASSFKSSGNTIYF. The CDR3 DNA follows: TGTGCCAGCAGTTTCAAGAGCTCTGGAAACACCATATATTTT.

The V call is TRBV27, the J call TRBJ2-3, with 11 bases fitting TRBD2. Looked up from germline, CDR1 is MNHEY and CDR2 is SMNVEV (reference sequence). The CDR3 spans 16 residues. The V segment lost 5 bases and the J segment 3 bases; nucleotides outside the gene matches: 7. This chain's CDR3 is CASSVLRTSGTDTQYF. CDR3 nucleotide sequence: TGTGCCAGCAGTGTCCTCCGGACTAGCGGGACAGATACGCAGTATTTT.

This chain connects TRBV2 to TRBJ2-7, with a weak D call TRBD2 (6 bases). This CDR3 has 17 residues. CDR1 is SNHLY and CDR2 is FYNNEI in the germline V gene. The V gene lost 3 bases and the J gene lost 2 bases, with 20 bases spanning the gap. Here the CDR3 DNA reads TGTGCCAGCAGTGAGGAACTAGCCTCGGCTATCCCCTACGAGCAGTACTTC. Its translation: CASSEELASAIPYEQYF.

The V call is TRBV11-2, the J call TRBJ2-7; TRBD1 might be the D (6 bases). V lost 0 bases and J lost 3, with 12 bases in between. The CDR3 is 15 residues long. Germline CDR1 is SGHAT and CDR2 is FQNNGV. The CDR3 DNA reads TGTGCCAGCAGCTTAGAAGGGGGACCGCGCTACGAGCAGTACTTC. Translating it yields CASSLEGGPRYEQYF.